This TCR beta chain comes out of a study of cytomegalovirus exposure and HLA in healthy donors. Study observations and caveats: Reported performance of the classifier showed diagnosis of cytomegalovirus status with high specificity and sensitivity. In a later analysis, most CMV-associated TCR beta chains appeared HLA-restricted.

Note on this clone: As yet, its antigen is unknown.

Losses at the gene ends were 7 bases for V and 7 bases for J; bases not matched to a gene: 11. This CDR3 is built from 15 residues. CDR1 and CDR2 from the germline V gene are MNHEY and SVGAGI. Primers: 60 Vbeta forward and 13 Jbeta reverse. As originally analysed: Some 11 million of the roughly 80 million unique TCR beta chains counted in a later analysis were shared. The protocol was immunoSEQ multiplex PCR, while the TCRdb copy is restricted to in-frame clones and leaves out a portion. V and J calls and clone size come straight from that table; D and trimming were deduced from the DNA. The profile shows approximately 130,000 clones, 81% of them singletons.

The rearrangement joins TRBV6-5 to TRBJ2-1; 9 positions agree with TRBD2. Input material: PBMCs. This TCR derives from a man between 18 and 29 years old in good health and CMV-seronegative. The CDR3 loop is CASTNAGGLGNEQFF. DNA for the CDR3: TGTGCCAGCACTAACGCGGGGGGGCTGGGTAATGAGCAGTTCTTC.